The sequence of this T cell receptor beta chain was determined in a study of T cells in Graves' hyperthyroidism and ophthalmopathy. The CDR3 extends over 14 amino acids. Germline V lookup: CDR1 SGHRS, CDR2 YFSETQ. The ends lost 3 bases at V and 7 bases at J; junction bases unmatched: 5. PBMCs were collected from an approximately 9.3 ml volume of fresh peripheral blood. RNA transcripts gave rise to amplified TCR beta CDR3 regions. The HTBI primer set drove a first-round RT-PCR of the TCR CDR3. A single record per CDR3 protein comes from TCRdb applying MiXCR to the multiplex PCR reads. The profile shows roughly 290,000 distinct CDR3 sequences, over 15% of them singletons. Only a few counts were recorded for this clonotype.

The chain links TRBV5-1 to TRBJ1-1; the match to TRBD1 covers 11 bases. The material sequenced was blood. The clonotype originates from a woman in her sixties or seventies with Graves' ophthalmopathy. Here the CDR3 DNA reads TGCGCCAGCAGCTCAGGACAGGGGGCCAGTGAAGCTTTCTTT. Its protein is CASSSGQGASEAFF.